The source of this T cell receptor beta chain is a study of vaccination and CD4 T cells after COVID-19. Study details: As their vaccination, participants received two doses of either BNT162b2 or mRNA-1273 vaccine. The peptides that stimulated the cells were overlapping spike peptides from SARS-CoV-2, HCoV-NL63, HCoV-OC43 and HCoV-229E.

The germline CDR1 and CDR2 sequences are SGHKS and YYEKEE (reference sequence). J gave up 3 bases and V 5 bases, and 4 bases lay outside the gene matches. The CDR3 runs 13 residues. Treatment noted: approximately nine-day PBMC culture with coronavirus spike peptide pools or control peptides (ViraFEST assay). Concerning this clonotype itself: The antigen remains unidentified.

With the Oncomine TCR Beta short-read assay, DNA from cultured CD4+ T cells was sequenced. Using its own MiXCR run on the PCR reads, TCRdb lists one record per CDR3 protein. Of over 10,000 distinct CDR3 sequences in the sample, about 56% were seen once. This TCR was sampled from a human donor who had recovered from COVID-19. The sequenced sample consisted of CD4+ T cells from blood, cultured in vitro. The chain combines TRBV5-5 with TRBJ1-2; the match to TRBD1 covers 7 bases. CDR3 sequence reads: CASSRQGDYGYTF. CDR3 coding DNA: TGTGCCAGCAGTCGACAGGGAGACTATGGCTACACCTTC.